Included here is one T cell receptor (beta chain) sequence, with context. The protocol was immunoSEQ multiplex PCR, while the TCRdb copy is restricted to in-frame clones and leaves out a portion. The profile shows about 130,000 clones, just over 85% of them singletons. The data derive from a study of T cell responses to AZD1222 COVID-19 vaccine. Germline CDR1 reads ENHRY; CDR2 reads SYGVKD. V dropped 0 bases and J dropped 4 bases, with 10 bases sitting between them. The CDR3 has 14 amino acids. The chain joins TRBV10-3 to TRBJ2-7; D ambiguous. The TCR comes from an adult in good health. The sample was peripheral blood, taken on day 0 of MenACWY control vaccination. CDR3 coding DNA: TGTGCCATCAGTGAGTCCCGGTTTGGATACGAGCAGTACTTC. It yields the protein CAISESRFGYEQYF.